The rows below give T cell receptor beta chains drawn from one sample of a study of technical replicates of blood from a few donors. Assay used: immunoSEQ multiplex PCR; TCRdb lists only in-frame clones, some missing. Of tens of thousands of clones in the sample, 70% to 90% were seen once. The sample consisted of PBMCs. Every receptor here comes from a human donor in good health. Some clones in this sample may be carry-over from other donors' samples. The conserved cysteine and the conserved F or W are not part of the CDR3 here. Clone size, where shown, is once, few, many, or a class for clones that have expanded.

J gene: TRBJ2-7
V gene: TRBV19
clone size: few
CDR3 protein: ASSARAGASEQY

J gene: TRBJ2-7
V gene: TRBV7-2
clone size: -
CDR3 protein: ASSLGGGSYEQY

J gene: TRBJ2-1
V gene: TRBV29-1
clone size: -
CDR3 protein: SVDRYNEQF

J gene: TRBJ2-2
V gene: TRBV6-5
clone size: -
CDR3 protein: ASSYGRSRAGELF

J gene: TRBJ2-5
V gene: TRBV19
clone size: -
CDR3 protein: ASSMRTGPRVGQETQY

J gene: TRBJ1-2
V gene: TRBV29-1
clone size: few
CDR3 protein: SVEDVDLNYGYT

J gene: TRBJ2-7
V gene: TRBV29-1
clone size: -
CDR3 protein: SVGGPNSYEQY

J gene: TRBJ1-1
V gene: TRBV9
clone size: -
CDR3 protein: ASSVGPGGEAF

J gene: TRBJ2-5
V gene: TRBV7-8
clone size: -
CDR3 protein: ASSLITWREETQY

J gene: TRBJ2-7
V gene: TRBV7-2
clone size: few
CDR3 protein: ASSSATGVYEQY

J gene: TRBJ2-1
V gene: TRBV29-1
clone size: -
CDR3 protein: SVRGRTYNEQF

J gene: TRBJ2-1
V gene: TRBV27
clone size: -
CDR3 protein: ASRGLAYSYNEQF

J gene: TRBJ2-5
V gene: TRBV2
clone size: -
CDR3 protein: ASSIGAKETQY

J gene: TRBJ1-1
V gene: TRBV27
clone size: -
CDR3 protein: ASSSYRKGTEAF

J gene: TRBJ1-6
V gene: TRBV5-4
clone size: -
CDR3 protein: ASSQDLGQVNNSPLH

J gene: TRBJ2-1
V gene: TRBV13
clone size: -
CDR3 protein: ASSLFGTGGGRNEQF